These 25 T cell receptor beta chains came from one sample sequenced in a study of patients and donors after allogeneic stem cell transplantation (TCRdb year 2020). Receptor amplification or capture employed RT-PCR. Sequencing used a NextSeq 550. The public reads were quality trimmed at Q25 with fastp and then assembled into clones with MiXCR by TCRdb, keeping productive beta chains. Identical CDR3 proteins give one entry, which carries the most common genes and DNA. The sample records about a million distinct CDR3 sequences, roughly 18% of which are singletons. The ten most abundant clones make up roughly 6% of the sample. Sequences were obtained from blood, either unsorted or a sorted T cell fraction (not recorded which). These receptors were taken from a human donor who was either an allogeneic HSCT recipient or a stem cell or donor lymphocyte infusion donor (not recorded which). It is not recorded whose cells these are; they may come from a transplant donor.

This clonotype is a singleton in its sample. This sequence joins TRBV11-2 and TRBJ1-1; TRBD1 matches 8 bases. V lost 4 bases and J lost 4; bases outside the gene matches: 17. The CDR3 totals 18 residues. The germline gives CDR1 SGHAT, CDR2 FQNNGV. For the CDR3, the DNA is TGTGCCAGCAGCTCGTCCCGGGACAGGTCCGTAGCGGGCACTGAAGCTTTCTTT. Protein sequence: CASSSSRDRSVAGTEAFF.

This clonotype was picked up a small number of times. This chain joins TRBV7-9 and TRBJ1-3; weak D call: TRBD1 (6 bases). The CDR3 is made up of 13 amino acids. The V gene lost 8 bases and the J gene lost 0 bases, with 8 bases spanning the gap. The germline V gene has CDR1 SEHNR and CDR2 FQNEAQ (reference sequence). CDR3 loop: CASGGGSGNTIYF. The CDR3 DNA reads TGTGCCAGCGGAGGGGGCTCTGGAAACACCATATATTTT.

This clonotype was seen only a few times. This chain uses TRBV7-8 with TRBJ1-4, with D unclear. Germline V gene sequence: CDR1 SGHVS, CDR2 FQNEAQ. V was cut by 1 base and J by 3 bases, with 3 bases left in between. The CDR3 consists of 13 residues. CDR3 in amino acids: CASSLVANEKLFF. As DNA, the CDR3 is TGTGCCAGCAGCTTAGTTGCTAATGAAAAACTGTTTTTT. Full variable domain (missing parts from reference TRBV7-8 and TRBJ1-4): GAGVSQSPRYKVAKRGQDVALRCDPISGHVSLFWYQQALGQGPEFLTYFQNEAQLDKSGLPSDRFFAERPEGSVSTLKIQRTQQEDSAVYLCASSLVANEKLFFGSGTQLSVL.

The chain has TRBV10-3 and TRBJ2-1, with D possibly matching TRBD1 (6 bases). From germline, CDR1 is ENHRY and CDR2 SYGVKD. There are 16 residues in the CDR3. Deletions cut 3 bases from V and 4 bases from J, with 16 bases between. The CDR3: CAISEEDSLMYNEQFF. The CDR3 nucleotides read TGTGCCATCAGTGAAGAGGACAGTCTGATGTACAATGAGCAGTTCTTC.

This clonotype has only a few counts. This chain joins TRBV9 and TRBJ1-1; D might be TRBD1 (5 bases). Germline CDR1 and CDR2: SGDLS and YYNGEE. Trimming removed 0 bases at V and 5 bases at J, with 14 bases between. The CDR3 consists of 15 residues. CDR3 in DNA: TGTGCCAGCAGCGTAGAGGCGAGGGGTCGGACTGAAGCTTTCTTT. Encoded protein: CASSVEARGRTEAFF.

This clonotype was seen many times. DNA for the CDR3: TGTGCCAGCAGCATCAGCGGGGGGGCCTACGAGCAGTACTTC. Protein product: CASSISGGAYEQYF. The gene calls are TRBV9 and TRBJ2-7; 10 bases align to TRBD2. J gave up 2 bases and V 4 bases, and 3 bases lay outside the gene matches. Germline-derived CDR1 and CDR2 are SGDLS and YYNGEE. This CDR3 is 14 amino acids long.

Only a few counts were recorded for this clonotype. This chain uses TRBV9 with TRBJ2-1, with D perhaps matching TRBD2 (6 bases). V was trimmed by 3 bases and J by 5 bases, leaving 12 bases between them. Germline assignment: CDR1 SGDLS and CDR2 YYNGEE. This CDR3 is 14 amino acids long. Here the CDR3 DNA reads TGTGCCAGCAGCGGTGGGACTTCACACAATGAGCAGTTCTTC. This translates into CASSGGTSHNEQFF. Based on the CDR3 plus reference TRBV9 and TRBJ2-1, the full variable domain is DSGVTQTPKHLITATGQRVTLRCSPRSGDLSVYWYQQSLDQGLQFLIQYYNGEERAKGNILERFSAQQFPDLHSELNLSSLELGDSALYFCASSGGTSHNEQFFGPGTRLTVL.

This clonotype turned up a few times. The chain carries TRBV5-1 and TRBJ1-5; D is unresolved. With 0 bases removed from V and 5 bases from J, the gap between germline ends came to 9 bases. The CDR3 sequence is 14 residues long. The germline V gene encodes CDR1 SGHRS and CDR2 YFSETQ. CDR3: CASSLEGADQPQHF. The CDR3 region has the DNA TGCGCCAGCAGCTTGGAGGGCGCCGATCAGCCCCAGCATTTT. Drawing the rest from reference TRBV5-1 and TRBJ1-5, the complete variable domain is KAGVTQTPRYLIKTRGQQVTLSCSPISGHRSVSWYQQTPGQGLQFLFEYFSETQRNKGNFPGRFSGRQFSNSRSEMNVSTLELGDSALYLCASSLEGADQPQHFGDGTRLSIL.

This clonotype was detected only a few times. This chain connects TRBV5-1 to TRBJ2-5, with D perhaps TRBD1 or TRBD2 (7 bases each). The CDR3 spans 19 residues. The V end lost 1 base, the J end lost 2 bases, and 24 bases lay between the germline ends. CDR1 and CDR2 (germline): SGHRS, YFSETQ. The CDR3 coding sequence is TGCGCCAGCAGCTTGAATCGCGGGGGAGGGGGCCCGCAACAAGAGACCCAGTACTTC. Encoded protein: CASSLNRGGGGPQQETQYF.

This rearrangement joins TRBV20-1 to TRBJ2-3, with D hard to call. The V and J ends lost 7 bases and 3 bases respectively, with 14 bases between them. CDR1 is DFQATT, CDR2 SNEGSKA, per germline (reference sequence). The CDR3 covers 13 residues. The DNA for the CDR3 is TGCAGTGGAATCGAGGAAGTAACAGATACGCAGTATTTT. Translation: CSGIEEVTDTQYF.

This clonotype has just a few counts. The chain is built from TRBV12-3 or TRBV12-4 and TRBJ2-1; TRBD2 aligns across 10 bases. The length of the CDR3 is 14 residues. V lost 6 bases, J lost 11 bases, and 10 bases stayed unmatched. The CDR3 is CASRRGLAGDKQFF. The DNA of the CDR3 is TGTGCCAGCAGGCGGGGGCTAGCGGGGGATAAGCAGTTCTTC.

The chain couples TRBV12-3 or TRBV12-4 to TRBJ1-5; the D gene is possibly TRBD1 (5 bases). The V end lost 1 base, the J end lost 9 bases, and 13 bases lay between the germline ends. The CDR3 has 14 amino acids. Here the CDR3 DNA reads TGTGCCAGCAGTTTAGGAAGGGACCTGCTGCCCCAGCATTTT. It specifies CASSLGRDLLPQHF.

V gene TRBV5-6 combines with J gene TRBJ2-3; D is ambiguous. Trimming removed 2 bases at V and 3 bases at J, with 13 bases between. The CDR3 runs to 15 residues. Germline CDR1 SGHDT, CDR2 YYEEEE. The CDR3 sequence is CASSFMRLMTDTQYF. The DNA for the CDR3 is TGTGCCAGCAGCTTTATGCGACTCATGACAGATACGCAGTATTTT.

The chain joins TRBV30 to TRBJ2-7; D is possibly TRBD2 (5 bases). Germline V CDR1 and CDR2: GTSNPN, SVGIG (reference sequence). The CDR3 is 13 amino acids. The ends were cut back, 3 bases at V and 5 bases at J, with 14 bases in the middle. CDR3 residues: CAWSTGKVNEQYF. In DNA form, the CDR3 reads TGTGCCTGGAGCACGGGGAAGGTCAACGAGCAGTACTTC.

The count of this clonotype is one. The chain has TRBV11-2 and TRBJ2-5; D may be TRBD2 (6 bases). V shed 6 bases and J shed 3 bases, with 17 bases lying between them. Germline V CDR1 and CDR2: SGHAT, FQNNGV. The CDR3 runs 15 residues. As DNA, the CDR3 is TGTGCCAGCAGACCGATCCGGGGGAACAAAGAGACCCAGTACTTC. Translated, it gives CASRPIRGNKETQYF.

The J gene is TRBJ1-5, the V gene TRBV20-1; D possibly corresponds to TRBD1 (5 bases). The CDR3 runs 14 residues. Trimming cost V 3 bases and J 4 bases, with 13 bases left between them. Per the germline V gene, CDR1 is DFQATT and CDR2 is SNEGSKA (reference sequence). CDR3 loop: CSASFGQGNQPQHF. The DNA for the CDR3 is TGCAGTGCTAGTTTCGGGCAGGGAAATCAGCCCCAGCATTTT.

The CDR3 region has the DNA TGTGCCAGCAGTAACGACCTTAGGAGGACAGCTCACCTCAATGAGCAGTTCTTC. Translated: CASSNDLRRTAHLNEQFF. This rearrangement joins TRBV12-3 or TRBV12-4 to TRBJ2-1; perhaps TRBD1 as D (6 bases). V lost 5 bases, J lost 6 bases, and 26 bases lay in between. CDR3 length: 18 amino acids.

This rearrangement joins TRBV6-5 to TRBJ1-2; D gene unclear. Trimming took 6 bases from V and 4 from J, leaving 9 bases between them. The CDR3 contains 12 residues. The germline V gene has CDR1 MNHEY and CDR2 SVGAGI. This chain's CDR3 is CASRSWLYGYTF. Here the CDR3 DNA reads TGTGCCAGCAGATCATGGCTCTATGGCTACACCTTC.

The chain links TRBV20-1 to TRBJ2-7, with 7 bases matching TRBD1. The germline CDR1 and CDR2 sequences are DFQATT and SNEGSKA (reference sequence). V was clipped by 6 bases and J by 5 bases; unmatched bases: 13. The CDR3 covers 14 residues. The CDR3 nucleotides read TGCAGTGCAGTGCTACTTGACAGGGTCAACGAGCAGTACTTC. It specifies CSAVLLDRVNEQYF.

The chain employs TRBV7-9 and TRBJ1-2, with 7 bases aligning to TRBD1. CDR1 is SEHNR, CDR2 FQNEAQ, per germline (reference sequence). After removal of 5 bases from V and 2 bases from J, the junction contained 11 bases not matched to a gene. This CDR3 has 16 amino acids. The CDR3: CASSRGTRGGNYGYTF. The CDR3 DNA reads TGTGCCAGCAGCCGGGGTACCAGGGGGGGCAACTATGGCTACACCTTC.

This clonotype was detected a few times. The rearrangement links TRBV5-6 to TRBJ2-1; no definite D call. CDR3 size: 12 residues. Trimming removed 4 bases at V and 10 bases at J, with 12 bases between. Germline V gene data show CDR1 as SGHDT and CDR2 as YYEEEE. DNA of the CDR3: TGTGCCAGCAGCCCCGGTACGCAGGAGCAGTTCTTC. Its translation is CASSPGTQEQFF.

CDR3 residues: CASSHGEGLPKNIQYF. The CDR3 region has the DNA TGCGCCAGCAGCCACGGGGAGGGCCTCCCCAAAAACATTCAGTACTTC. The chain is built from TRBV5-1 and TRBJ2-4, with TRBD2 matching 7 bases. CDR3 length: 16 residues. Germline-derived CDR1 and CDR2 are SGHRS and YFSETQ. The J segment lost 2 bases and the V segment lost 4 bases, leaving 9 bases of the junction unmatched. Combining the CDR3 with reference TRBV5-1 and TRBJ2-4 gives the whole variable domain KAGVTQTPRYLIKTRGQQVTLSCSPISGHRSVSWYQQTPGQGLQFLFEYFSETQRNKGNFPGRFSGRQFSNSRSEMNVSTLELGDSALYLCASSHGEGLPKNIQYFGAGTRLSVL.

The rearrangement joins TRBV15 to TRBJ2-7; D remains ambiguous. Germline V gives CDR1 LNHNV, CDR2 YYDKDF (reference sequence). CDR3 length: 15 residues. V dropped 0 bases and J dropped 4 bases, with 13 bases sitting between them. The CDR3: CATSRDRMGSYEQYF. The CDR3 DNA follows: TGTGCCACCAGCAGAGATCGTATGGGTTCGTACGAGCAGTACTTC.

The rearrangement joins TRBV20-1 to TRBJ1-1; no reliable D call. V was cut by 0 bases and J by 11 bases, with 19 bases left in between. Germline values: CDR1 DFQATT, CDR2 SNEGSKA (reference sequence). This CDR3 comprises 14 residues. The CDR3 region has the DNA TGCAGTGCTAGAGATCGAGGGAGTTCCCCCCTGGCTTTCTTT. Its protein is CSARDRGSSPLAFF.

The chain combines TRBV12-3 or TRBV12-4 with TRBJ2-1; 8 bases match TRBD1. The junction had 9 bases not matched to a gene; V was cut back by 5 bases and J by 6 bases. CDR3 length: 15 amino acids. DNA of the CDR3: TGTGCCAGCAGTCTACTGACAGGGGCCCTCAATGAGCAGTTCTTC. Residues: CASSLLTGALNEQFF.